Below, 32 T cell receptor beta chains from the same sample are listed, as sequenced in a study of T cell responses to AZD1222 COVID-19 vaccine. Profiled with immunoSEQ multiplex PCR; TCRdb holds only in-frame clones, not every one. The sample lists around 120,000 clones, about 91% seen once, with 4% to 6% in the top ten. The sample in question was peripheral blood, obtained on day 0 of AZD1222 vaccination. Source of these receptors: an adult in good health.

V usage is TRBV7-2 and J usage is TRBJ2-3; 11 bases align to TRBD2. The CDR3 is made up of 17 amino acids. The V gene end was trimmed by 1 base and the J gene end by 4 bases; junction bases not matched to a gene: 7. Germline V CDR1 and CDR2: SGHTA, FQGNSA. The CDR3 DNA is TGTGCCAGCAGCTTAGTATTTAGCGGGGGGGCGGCAGATACGCAGTATTTT. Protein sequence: CASSLVFSGGAADTQYF.

CDR3: CASSFLLSGELFF. The CDR3 DNA follows: TGTGCCAGCAGCTTCCTTCTAAGCGGGGAGCTGTTTTTT. This chain joins TRBV7-2 and TRBJ2-2; D not resolved. Germline V lookup: CDR1 SGHTA, CDR2 FQGNSA. Between the trimmed V and J ends, which lost 3 bases and 7 bases, there was a span of 9 bases. This CDR3 region has 13 residues.

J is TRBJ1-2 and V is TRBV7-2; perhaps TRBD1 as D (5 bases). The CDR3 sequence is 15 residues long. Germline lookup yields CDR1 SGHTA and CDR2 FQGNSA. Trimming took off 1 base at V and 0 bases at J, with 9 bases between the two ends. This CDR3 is CASSLGQGANYGYTF. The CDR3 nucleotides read TGTGCCAGCAGCTTAGGTCAGGGAGCTAACTATGGCTACACCTTC. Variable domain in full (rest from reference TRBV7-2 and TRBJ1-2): GAGVSQSPSNKVTEKGKDVELRCDPISGHTALYWYRQSLGQGLEFLIYFQGNSAPDKSGLPSDRFSAERTGGSVSTLTIQRTQQEDSAVYLCASSLGQGANYGYTFGSGTRLTVV.

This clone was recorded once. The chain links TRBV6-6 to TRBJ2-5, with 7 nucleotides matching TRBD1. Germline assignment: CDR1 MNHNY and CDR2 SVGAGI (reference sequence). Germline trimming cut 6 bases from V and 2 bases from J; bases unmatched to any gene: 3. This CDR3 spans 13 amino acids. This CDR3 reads CASSQGQQETQYF. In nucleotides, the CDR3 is TGTGCCAGCAGCCAGGGACAGCAAGAGACCCAGTACTTC.

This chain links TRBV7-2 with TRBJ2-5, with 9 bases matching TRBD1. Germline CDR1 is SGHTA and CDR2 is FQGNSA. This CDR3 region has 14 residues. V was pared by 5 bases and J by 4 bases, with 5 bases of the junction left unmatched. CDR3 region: CASSVDRGAETQYF. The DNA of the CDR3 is TGTGCCAGCAGCGTTGACAGGGGGGCAGAGACCCAGTACTTC.

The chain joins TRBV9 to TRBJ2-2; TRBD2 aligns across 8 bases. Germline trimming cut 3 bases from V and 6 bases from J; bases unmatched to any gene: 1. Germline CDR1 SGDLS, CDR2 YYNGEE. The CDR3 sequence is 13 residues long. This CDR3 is CASSGLASGELFF. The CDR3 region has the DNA TGTGCCAGCAGCGGACTAGCGTCCGGGGAGCTGTTTTTT.

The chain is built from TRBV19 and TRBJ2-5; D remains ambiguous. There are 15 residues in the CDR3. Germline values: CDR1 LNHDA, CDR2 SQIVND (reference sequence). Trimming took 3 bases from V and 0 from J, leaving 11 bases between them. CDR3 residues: CASSIMGQNQETQYF. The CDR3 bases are TGTGCCAGTAGTATTATGGGCCAAAACCAAGAGACCCAGTACTTC.

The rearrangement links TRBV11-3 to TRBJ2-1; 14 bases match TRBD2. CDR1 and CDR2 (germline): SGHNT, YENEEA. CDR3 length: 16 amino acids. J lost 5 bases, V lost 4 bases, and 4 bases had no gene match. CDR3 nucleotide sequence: TGTGCCAGCAGCTCGGGACTAGCGGGGGCACACAATGAGCAGTTCTTC. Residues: CASSSGLAGAHNEQFF.

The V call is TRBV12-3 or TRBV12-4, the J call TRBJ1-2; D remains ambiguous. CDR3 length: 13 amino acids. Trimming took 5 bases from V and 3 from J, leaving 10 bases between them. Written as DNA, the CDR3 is TGTGCCAGCAGTCTAGGACGGCACTATGGCTACACCTTC. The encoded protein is CASSLGRHYGYTF.

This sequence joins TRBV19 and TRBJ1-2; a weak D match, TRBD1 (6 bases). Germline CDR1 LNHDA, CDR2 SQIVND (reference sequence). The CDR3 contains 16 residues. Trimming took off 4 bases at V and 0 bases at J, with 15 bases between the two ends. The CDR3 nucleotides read TGTGCCAGTAGTAGGGCCAGGGGAACGGCTAACTATGGCTACACCTTC. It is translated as CASSRARGTANYGYTF.

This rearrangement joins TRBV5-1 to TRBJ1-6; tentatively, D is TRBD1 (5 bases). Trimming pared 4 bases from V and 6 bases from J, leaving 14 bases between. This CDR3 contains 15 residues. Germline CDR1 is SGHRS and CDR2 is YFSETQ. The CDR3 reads CASSPAGLANSPLHF. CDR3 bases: TGCGCCAGCAGCCCGGCAGGGTTGGCTAATTCACCCCTCCACTTT.

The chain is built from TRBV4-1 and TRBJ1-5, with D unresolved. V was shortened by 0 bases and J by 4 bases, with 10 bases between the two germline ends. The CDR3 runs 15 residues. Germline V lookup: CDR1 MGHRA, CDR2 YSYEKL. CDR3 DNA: TGCGCCAGCAGCCAAGATTCCGGGGAAAATCAGCCCCAGCATTTT. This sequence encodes CASSQDSGENQPQHF.

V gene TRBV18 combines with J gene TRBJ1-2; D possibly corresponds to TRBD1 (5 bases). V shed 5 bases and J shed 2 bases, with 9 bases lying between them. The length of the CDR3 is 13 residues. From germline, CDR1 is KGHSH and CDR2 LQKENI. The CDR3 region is CASSSGTNYGYTF. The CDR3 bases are TGTGCCAGCTCATCCGGGACCAACTATGGCTACACCTTC.

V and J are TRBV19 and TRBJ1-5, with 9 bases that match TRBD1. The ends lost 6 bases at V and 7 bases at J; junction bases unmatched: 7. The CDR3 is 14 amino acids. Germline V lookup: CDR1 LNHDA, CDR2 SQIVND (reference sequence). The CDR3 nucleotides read TGTGCCAGTAGGAGACAGGGGGAGTGGCAGCCCCAGCATTTT. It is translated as CASRRQGEWQPQHF.

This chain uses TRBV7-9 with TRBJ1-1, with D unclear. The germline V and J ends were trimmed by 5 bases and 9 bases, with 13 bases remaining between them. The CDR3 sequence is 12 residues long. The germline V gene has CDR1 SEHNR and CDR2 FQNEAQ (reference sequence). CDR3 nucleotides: TGTGCCAGCAGCCCTAGGGCAGAGCAAGCTTTCTTT. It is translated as CASSPRAEQAFF.

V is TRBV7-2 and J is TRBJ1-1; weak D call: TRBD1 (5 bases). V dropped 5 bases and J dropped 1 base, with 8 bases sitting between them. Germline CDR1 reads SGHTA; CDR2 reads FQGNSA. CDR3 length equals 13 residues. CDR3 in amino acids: CASSIDRNTEAFF. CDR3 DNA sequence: TGTGCCAGCAGCATAGACAGGAACACTGAAGCTTTCTTT.

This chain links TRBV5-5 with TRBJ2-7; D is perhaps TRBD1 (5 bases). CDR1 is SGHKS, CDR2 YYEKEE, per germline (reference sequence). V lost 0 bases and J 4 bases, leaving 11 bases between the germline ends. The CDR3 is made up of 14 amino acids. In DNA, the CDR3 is TGTGCCAGCAGCTTGGATTTCAGGGATTACGAGCAGTACTTC. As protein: CASSLDFRDYEQYF. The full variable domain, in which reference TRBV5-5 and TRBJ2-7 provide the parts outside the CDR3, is DAGVTQSPTHLIKTRGQQVTLRCSPISGHKSVSWYQQVLGQGPQFIFQYYEKEERGRGNFPDRFSARQFPNYSSELNVNALLLGDSALYLCASSLDFRDYEQYFGPGTRLTVT.

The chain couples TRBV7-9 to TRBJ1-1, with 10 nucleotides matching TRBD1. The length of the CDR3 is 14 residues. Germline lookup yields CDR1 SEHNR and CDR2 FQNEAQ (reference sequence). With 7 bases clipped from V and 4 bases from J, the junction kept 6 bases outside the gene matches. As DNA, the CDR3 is TGTGCCAGCAACAGACAGGGGGCGCGCACTGAAGCTTTCTTT. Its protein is CASNRQGARTEAFF.

CDR3 bases: TGTGCCAGCAGCTTAGGGATCCTTACCGGCGAAGTTATAGATACGCAGTATTTT. Translated, it gives CASSLGILTGEVIDTQYF. The chain links TRBV7-2 to TRBJ2-3; D is undetermined. This CDR3 is 18 amino acids long. The ends were cut back, 1 base at V and 5 bases at J, with 22 bases in the middle. CDR1 and CDR2 (germline): SGHTA, FQGNSA.

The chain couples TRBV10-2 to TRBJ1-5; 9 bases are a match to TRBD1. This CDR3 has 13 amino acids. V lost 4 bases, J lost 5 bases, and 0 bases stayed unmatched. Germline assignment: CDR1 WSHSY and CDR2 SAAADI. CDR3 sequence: CASSGTGDQPQHF. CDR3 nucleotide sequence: TGCGCCAGCAGTGGGACAGGGGATCAGCCCCAGCATTTT.

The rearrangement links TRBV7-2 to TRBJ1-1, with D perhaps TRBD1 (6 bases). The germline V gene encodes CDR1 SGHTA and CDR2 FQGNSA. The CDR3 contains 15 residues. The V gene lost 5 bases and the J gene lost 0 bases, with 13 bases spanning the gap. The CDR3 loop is CASSPGVSMNTEAFF. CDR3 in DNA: TGTGCCAGCAGCCCAGGGGTCAGCATGAACACTGAAGCTTTCTTT.

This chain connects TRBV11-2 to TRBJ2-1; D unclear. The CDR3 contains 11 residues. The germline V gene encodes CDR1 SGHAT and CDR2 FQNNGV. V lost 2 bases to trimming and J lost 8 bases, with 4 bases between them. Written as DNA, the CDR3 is TGTGCCAGCAGCTTATCATATGAGCAGTTCTTC. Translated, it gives CASSLSYEQFF.

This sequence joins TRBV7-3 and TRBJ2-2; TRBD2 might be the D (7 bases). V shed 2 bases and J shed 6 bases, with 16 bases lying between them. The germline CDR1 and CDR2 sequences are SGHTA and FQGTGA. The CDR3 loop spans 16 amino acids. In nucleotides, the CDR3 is TGTGCCAGCAGCTTATCTCGGGGGGCAGCCCCCGGGGAGCTGTTTTTT. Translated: CASSLSRGAAPGELFF.

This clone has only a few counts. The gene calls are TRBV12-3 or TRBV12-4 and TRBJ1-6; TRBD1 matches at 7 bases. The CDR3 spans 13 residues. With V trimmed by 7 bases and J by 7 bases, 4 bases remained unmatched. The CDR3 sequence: CASKGTENSPLHF. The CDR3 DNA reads TGTGCCAGCAAAGGGACAGAAAATTCACCCCTCCACTTT.

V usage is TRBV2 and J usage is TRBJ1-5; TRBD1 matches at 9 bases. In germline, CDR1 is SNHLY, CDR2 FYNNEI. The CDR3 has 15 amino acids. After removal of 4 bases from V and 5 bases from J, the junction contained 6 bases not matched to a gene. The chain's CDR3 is CASSARTGADQPQHF. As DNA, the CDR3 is TGTGCCAGCAGTGCTCGGACAGGGGCGGATCAGCCCCAGCATTTT.

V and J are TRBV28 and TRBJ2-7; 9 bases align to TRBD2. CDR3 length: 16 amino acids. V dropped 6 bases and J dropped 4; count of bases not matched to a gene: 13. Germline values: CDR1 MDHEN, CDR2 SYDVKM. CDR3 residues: CASSRLATSGVYEQYF. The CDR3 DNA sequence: TGTGCCAGCAGCCGGTTGGCGACTAGCGGTGTATACGAGCAGTACTTC.

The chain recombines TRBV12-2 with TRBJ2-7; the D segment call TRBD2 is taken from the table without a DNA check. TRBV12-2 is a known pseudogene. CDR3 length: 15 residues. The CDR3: CASRFWVGDFDEQYF. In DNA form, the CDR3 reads TGTGCAAGTCGCTTCTGGGTGGGGGACTTCGACGAGCAGTACTTC.

CDR3 nucleotide sequence: TGTGCCAGCAGCTGGGGGACCGCCACAGCGAATACGCAGTATTTT. Its protein product is CASSWGTATANTQYF. This chain connects TRBV7-2 to TRBJ2-3; possibly TRBD1 or TRBD2 for D (5 bases each). This CDR3 region has 15 residues. V lost 4 bases and J lost 7, with 18 bases in between. The germline V gene has CDR1 SGHTA and CDR2 FQGNSA.

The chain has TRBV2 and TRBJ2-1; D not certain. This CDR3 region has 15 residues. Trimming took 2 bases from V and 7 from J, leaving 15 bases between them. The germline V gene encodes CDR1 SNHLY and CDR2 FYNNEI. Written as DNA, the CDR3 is TGTGCCAGCAGTGAACAACATCTGTTTGGAAATGAGCAGTTCTTC. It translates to CASSEQHLFGNEQFF.

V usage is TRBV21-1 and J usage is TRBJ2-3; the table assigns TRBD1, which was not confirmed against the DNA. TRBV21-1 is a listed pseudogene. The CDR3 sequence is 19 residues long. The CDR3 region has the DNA TGTGCCAGCAGCAAAACGTCGGGACAGGGGTCCCCTTACACAGATACGCAGTATTTT. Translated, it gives CASSKTSGQGSPYTDTQYF.

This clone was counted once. CDR3 in amino acids: CATSSGVQENQPQHF. In nucleotides, the CDR3 is TGTGCCACCAGCAGTGGTGTACAGGAAAATCAGCCCCAGCATTTT. The rearrangement links TRBV15 to TRBJ1-5, with D tentatively TRBD1 (5 bases). CDR3 length: 15 residues. Germline V gene data show CDR1 as LNHNV and CDR2 as YYDKDF (reference sequence). Trimming removed 3 bases from V and 4 bases from J, with 13 bases in between.

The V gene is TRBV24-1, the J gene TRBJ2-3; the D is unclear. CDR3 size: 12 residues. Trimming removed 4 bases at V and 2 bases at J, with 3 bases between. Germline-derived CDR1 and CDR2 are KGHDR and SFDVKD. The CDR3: CATSDDTDTQYF. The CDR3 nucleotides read TGTGCCACCAGTGACGACACAGATACGCAGTATTTT.